This T cell receptor beta chain stems from a study of post-analysis software for immune sequencing data. Germline CDR1 reads SEHNR; CDR2 reads FQNEAQ (reference sequence). The CDR3 covers 14 residues. V lost 8 bases and J lost 5; bases outside the gene matches: 6. Tagging with unique molecular identifiers was a feature of the TCR beta cDNA libraries. Each CDR3 protein is one row after TCRdb ran MiXCR on the PCR reads. The sample gives roughly 160,000 distinct CDR3 sequences, approximately 35% of which show up once; roughly 28% is in the top ten. Sequencing was performed on blood, taken after autologous hematopoietic stem cell transplantation. The chain links TRBV7-9 to TRBJ2-3; TRBD1 matches 11 bases. This TCR was sampled from a girl aged 5 to 17 with multiple sclerosis. CDR3 amino acids: CASDAGQGGDTQYF. Written as DNA, the CDR3 is TGTGCCAGCGACGCGGGACAGGGGGGAGATACGCAGTATTTT.